This T cell receptor beta chain was documented in a study of spatial heterogeneity in lung cancer. Study-wide context: An average of more than ten raw reads was observed per unique TCR and UMI combination.

Documented time point: sample taken at primary tumor resection. No cells were sorted before sequencing. The whole RNA sequenced was extracted from tumor, nontumor lung or frozen PBMC. TCRdb processed the 5' RACE reads anew with MiXCR; each CDR3 protein has one entry. The sample carries about 35,000 distinct CDR3 sequences, around 3.3% recorded once. This clonotype was seen at least ten times. Germline V gives CDR1 MNHEY, CDR2 SVGAGI. Deletions cut 0 bases from V and 5 bases from J, with 8 bases between. The CDR3 runs to 14 residues. The receptor's source is a male donor with early-stage non-small cell lung cancer. The material was normal lung tissue next to the tumor, obtained at surgery. This rearrangement joins TRBV6-5 to TRBJ2-1; TRBD1 is a possible D gene (5 bases). The CDR3 region has the DNA TGTGCCAGCAGTTACTCGACAGCGAACAATGAGCAGTTCTTC. Encoded protein: CASSYSTANNEQFF.